The T cell receptor (beta chain) under discussion was sequenced for a study of blood T cell repertoires in COVID-19 (dated by TCRdb to between 2020 and 2021). Study-wide context: Samples from collaborators originated in the United States, Italy and Spain and spanned both the acute and convalescent phases of COVID-19. The prospective study material was composed of cDNA or gDNA derived from T cells, B-cell-depleted T cells, or PBMCs. Deeply sampled blood TCRbeta repertoires from subjects exposed to, actively infected with, or recovered from COVID-19 were included in the dataset. The repertoires were made available in a free public database intended to serve as a resource for research on the immune response to SARS-CoV-2. The samples were drawn from the first 160 participants of the ongoing ImmuneRACE study and from 950 to 1,500 subjects provided by 6 global collaborators. Nearly every sample came with metadata listing a de-identified subject ID, COVID-19 status, age in years and sex. Where available, HLA class I and class II types were taken from metadata supplied by the sample provider and were not determined by assay-based typing.

Each collaborating institution followed its own protocols to collect whole blood in K2EDTA tubes. For TCRbeta analysis, collaborators shipped samples in one of three forms: frozen whole blood, isolated PBMCs, or DNA extracted from either of those sample types. TCRbeta CDR3 regions were amplified from genomic DNA by means of the immunoSEQ Assay, a bias-controlled multiplex PCR. The original pipeline was this. The number of nucleated cells in each sample was estimated from the amplification of reference gene primers within the assay. To quantify the absolute abundance of each unique TCRbeta CDR3 rearrangement, sequence reads were collapsed and filtered. For each sample, productive Simpson clonality was calculated by taking the square root of Simpson's diversity index across productive rearrangements. TCRdb obtained this table from immuneACCESS and retained in-frame rearrangements with V and J assigned. These tables miss some clones; where compared with another copy, unresolved V genes account for less than half of the shortfall, and the remainder is unexplained. That table furnishes V, J and clone size, whereas the DNA furnished D and trimming. This sample comprises about 190,000 clones, roughly 84% of them detected only once. The ten largest clones add up to 4.9% of the sample.

Turning to this clone: Its antigen is unknown. Nothing much larger sits one base from this clone, and base qualities are not available.

What the authors observed across the whole study: Clinical and demographic metadata were provided uncurated, with the amount varying by source and participant.

The origin of this receptor is a woman older than 75 with acute or convalescent COVID-19. The sample consisted of peripheral blood.

The nucleotide sequence reads as follows: TGTGCCAGCTCACCAGGGGCCGCACCTGGGTCCCAGCATTTT. This gives the protein CASSPGAAPGSQHF. The V and J segments used are TRBV18 and TRBJ1-5; matching of 5 bases hints at TRBD1 as the D gene. Trimming takes 2 bases from V and 11 bases from J, and the germline ends sit 16 bases apart. Per the germline V gene, KGHSH is the CDR1 and LQKENI is the CDR2. The CDR3, from cysteine to phenylalanine, totals 14 residues. Of all the DNA, just the CDR3 is kept, 42 bases in frame from base 1.